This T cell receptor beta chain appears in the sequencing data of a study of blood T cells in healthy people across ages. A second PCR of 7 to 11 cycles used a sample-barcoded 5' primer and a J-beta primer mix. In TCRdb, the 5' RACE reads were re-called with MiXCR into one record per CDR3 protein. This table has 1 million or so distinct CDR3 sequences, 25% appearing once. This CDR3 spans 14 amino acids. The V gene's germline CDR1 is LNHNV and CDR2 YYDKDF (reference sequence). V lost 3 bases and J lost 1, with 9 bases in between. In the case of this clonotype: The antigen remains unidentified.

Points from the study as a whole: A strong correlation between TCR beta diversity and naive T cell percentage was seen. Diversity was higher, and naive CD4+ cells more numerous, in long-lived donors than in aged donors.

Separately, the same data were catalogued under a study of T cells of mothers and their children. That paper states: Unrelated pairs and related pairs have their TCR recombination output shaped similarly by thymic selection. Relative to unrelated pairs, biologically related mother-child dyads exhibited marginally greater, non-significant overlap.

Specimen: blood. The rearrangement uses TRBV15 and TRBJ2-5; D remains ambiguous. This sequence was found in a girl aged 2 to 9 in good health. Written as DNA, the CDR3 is TGTGCCACCAGCAGCTGGACCCCCCAAGAGACCCAGTACTTC. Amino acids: CATSSWTPQETQYF. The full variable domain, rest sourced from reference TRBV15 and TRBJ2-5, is DAMVIQNPRYQVTQFGKPVTLSCSQTLNHNVMYWYQQKSSQAPKLLFHYYDKDFNNEADTPDNFQSRRPNTSFCFLDIRSPGLGDTAMYLCATSSWTPQETQYFGPGTRLLVL.